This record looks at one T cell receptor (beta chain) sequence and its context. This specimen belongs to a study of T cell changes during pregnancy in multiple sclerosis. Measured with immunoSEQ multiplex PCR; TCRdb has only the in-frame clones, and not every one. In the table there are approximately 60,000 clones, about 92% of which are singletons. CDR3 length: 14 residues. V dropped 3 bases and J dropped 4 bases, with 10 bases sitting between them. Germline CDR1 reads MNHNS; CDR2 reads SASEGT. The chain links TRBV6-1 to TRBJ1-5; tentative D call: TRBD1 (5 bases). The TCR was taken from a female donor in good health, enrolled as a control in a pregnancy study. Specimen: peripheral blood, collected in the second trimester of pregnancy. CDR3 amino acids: CASSDGGANQPQHF. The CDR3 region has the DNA TGTGCCAGCAGTGACGGAGGGGCAAATCAGCCCCAGCATTTT.